This T cell receptor (beta chain) is drawn from a study of blood T cell repertoires in COVID-19. About the research overall: Spain, Italy and the United States supplied samples that represented acute and convalescent COVID-19. Sample material is recorded as cDNA or gDNA derived from T cells, B-cell-depleted T cells, or PBMCs.

Trimming took 7 bases from V and 4 from J; bases not matched to a gene: 3. The CDR3 is 13 amino acids. Germline assignment: CDR1 WNHNN and CDR2 SYGVQD (reference sequence). Under the authors' procedure: Amplification of reference gene primers was used by the study to estimate nucleated cell counts. The assay was immunoSEQ multiplex PCR, and TCRdb's table has in-frame clones only and misses some. V, J and clone size derive from that table, while D and trimming were established from the DNA sequence. Altogether 150,000 to 200,000 clones are present, 70% to 90% being singletons, with the ten largest covering over 7%. This clone has a handful of counts.

This receptor was identified in a man aged 50-60 years with active or convalescent COVID-19. Sequenced material: peripheral blood. V gene TRBV10-1 combines with J gene TRBJ2-2; TRBD1 matches at 7 bases. CDR3 amino acids: CASKTGPTGELFF. The DNA for the CDR3 is TGCGCCAGCAAGACAGGGCCCACCGGGGAGCTGTTTTTT.